The 26 T cell receptor beta chains below come from one sample, sequenced in a study of blood T cell repertoires in COVID-19. Repertoires were generated with immunoSEQ multiplex PCR, while TCRdb's copy carries only in-frame clones and drops some. Of about 110,000 clones listed, roughly 82% were seen once; the top ten hold approximately 7.9%. The sample consisted of peripheral blood. These receptors were collected from a woman older than 75 with active or convalescent COVID-19.

V gene TRBV19 combines with J gene TRBJ2-5; D is ambiguous. V was trimmed by 5 bases and J by 4 bases, leaving 8 bases between them. In germline, CDR1 is LNHDA, CDR2 SQIVND (reference sequence). The length of the CDR3 is 12 residues. The CDR3 DNA sequence: TGTGCCAGTAGTGCGGTTCGAGAGACCCAGTACTTC. Protein: CASSAVRETQYF.

This sequence joins TRBV10-1 and TRBJ1-1; 9 nucleotides align to TRBD1. The CDR3 is made up of 15 amino acids. Trimming at V came to 4 bases and at J to 1 base, leaving 4 bases not matched to a gene. From germline, CDR1 is WNHNN and CDR2 SYGVQD (reference sequence). Written as DNA, the CDR3 is TGCGCCAGCAGTGGCCGGGACAGGGAGAACACTGAAGCTTTCTTT. Translated, it gives CASSGRDRENTEAFF.

This chain uses TRBV7-3 with TRBJ2-2; D call uncertain. Looked up from germline, CDR1 is SGHTA and CDR2 is FQGTGA. This CDR3 contains 18 residues. Deletions cut 5 bases from V and 1 base from J, with 20 bases between. CDR3 loop: CASSRLQPQRRNTGELFF. In DNA, the CDR3 is TGTGCCAGCAGCCGGCTCCAGCCACAGAGAAGGAACACCGGGGAGCTGTTTTTT.

The chain couples TRBV3-1 (or the pseudogene TRBV3-2) to TRBJ1-5; D is unclear. The V and J ends lost 0 bases and 7 bases respectively, with 7 bases between them. CDR1 is LGHDT, CDR2 YNNKEL, per germline (reference sequence). The CDR3 has 13 amino acids. CDR3 region: CASSQDLQQPQHF. The DNA for the CDR3 is TGTGCCAGCAGCCAAGATTTGCAGCAGCCCCAGCATTTT.

The chain links TRBV18 to TRBJ2-1, with a weak D call TRBD2 (6 bases). This CDR3 has 14 amino acids. V was trimmed by 4 bases and J by 7 bases, leaving 14 bases between them. In germline, CDR1 is KGHSH, CDR2 LQKENI. The CDR3 coding sequence is TGTGCCAGCTCACGGGACTGGGGGAGTAATGAGCAGTTCTTC. It specifies CASSRDWGSNEQFF. The full variable domain, rest sourced from reference TRBV18 and TRBJ2-1, is NAGVMQNPRHLVRRRGQEARLRCSPMKGHSHVYWYRQLPEEGLKFMVYLQKENIIDESGMPKERFSAEFPKEGPSILRIQQVVRGDSAAYFCASSRDWGSNEQFFGPGTRLTVL.

This rearrangement joins TRBV5-4 to TRBJ2-7, with TRBD2 matching over 8 bases. Unmatched junction bases numbered 2, after V lost 3 bases and J lost 0 bases. Germline CDR1 reads SGHNT; CDR2 reads YYREEE (reference sequence). The CDR3 extends over 14 amino acids. CDR3 amino acids: CASSSGTSSYEQYF. The CDR3 bases are TGTGCCAGCAGCTCCGGGACTAGCTCCTACGAGCAGTACTTC.

The chain uses TRBV2 and TRBJ2-3; 8 positions match TRBD2. CDR3 length: 14 amino acids. The V segment lost 5 bases and the J segment 2 bases; nucleotides outside the gene matches: 3. Germline V gene lookup returns CDR1 SNHLY and CDR2 FYNNEI. The chain's CDR3 is CASSSLADTDTQYF. CDR3 nucleotides: TGTGCCAGCAGTTCACTAGCGGACACAGATACGCAGTATTTT.

This clone was counted a few times. The DNA for the CDR3 is TGTGCCAGCAGCCCGAGGGGGCCAGGGGATGATGGCTACACCTTC. This encodes CASSPRGPGDDGYTF. The genes are TRBV7-3 and TRBJ1-2, with 7 bases aligning to TRBD1. This CDR3 is built from 15 residues. J lost 6 bases, V lost 5 bases, and 12 bases had no gene match. Germline V gene sequence: CDR1 SGHTA, CDR2 FQGTGA.

This clone was picked up a small number of times. The chain employs TRBV5-1 and TRBJ2-2; D remains ambiguous. From germline, CDR1 is SGHRS and CDR2 YFSETQ. V was clipped by 3 bases and J by 1 base, with 19 bases between them. CDR3 length equals 18 residues. The CDR3 DNA sequence: TGCGCCAGCAGCTCAGGTCCGAGAATGGTGGGGAACACCGGGGAGCTGTTTTTT. Amino acids: CASSSGPRMVGNTGELFF.

This chain joins TRBV9 and TRBJ2-1, with 11 nucleotides matching TRBD2. Germline V lookup: CDR1 SGDLS, CDR2 YYNGEE. This CDR3 spans 19 amino acids. V shed 0 bases, J shed 4 bases, and the junction held 12 bases outside the gene matches. The CDR3 loop is CASSVELAGGMGSYNEQFF. The CDR3, as DNA: TGTGCCAGCAGCGTAGAGTTAGCGGGAGGGATGGGCTCATACAATGAGCAGTTCTTC.

This clone was observed once. V is TRBV7-9 and J is TRBJ1-4; maybe TRBD1 (5 bases). Germline V gene sequence: CDR1 SEHNR, CDR2 FQNEAQ (reference sequence). The CDR3 runs to 15 residues. V gave up 4 bases and J gave up 8 bases, with 17 bases separating them. CDR3 sequence: CASSSEGGAGEKLFF. In DNA form, the CDR3 reads TGTGCCAGCAGCTCAGAGGGCGGGGCTGGAGAAAAACTGTTTTTT.

This chain uses TRBV24-1 with TRBJ1-2; D perhaps matches TRBD1 (5 bases). The V end was cut by 4 bases, the J end by 6 bases, with 11 bases between. Germline V lookup: CDR1 KGHDR, CDR2 SFDVKD. The CDR3 sequence is 13 residues long. CDR3 in DNA: TGTGCCACCAGTGACTCAGGGTGGGATGGCTACACCTTC. It translates to CATSDSGWDGYTF.

CDR3 sequence (DNA): TGCGCCAGCAGCCAAGAGGGGGGGGATAGGAATGGCTACACCTTC. Translated, it gives CASSQEGGDRNGYTF. The J gene is TRBJ1-2, the V gene TRBV4-1, with a tentative D call TRBD1 (5 bases). The CDR3 extends over 15 amino acids. Per germline, CDR1 MGHRA and CDR2 YSYEKL. With 0 bases removed from V and 6 bases from J, the gap between germline ends came to 14 bases.

This clone has just one count. The chain is built from TRBV5-1 and TRBJ1-1, with a weak D call TRBD1 (5 bases). CDR1 and CDR2 (germline): SGHRS, YFSETQ. CDR3 length: 13 amino acids. V shed 6 bases and J shed 0 bases, with 9 bases lying between them. CDR3 sequence: CASNGGVNTEAFF. The CDR3 nucleotides read TGCGCCAGCAATGGAGGGGTGAACACTGAAGCTTTCTTT.

This clone was counted many times. This sequence joins TRBV3-1 (or the pseudogene TRBV3-2) and TRBJ1-1; the match to TRBD1 covers 7 bases. Germline V gene data show CDR1 as LGHDT and CDR2 as YNNKEL (reference sequence). V lost 3 bases and J lost 2; bases outside the gene matches: 6. The CDR3 runs to 15 residues. CDR3 nucleotide sequence: TGTGCCAGCAGCCATTGGGGACAGCGTAACACTGAAGCTTTCTTT. Its translation is CASSHWGQRNTEAFF.

The rearrangement links TRBV5-1 to TRBJ2-3; the match to TRBD2 covers 9 bases. Germline CDR1 and CDR2: SGHRS and YFSETQ. The CDR3 sequence is 16 residues long. The junction had 4 bases not matched to a gene; V was cut back by 0 bases and J by 2 bases. CDR3 loop: CASSLALAGPTDTQYF. In nucleotides, the CDR3 is TGCGCCAGCAGCTTGGCGCTAGCGGGACCCACAGATACGCAGTATTTT. The whole variable domain, filled in from reference TRBV5-1 and TRBJ2-3, reads KAGVTQTPRYLIKTRGQQVTLSCSPISGHRSVSWYQQTPGQGLQFLFEYFSETQRNKGNFPGRFSGRQFSNSRSEMNVSTLELGDSALYLCASSLALAGPTDTQYFGPGTRLTVL.

This chain links TRBV6-7 with TRBJ1-3, with a tentative D call TRBD1 (5 bases). TRBV6-7 is an ORF for which the function is uncertain. Trimming cost V 0 bases and J 4 bases, with 19 bases left between them. This CDR3 has 18 residues. This CDR3 reads CASSYSKQAGLGGNTIYF. As DNA, the CDR3 is TGTGCCAGCAGTTACTCGAAACAGGCCGGATTGGGGGGAAACACCATATATTTT.

The rearrangement joins TRBV10-1 to TRBJ2-4, with 8 bases aligning to TRBD1. Trimming at V came to 0 bases and at J to 6 bases, leaving 7 bases not matched to a gene. Germline CDR1 reads WNHNN; CDR2 reads SYGVQD (reference sequence). CDR3 length equals 16 residues. CDR3 sequence reads: CASSESMTGAGNIQYF. CDR3 DNA sequence: TGCGCCAGCAGTGAGTCGATGACAGGGGCGGGAAACATTCAGTACTTC.

This clone was detected many times. The chain couples TRBV3-1 (or the pseudogene TRBV3-2) to TRBJ1-1; the match to TRBD1 covers 12 bases. Trimming cost V 1 base and J 3 bases; bases outside gene matches: 6. The CDR3 length is 17 residues. The germline CDR1 and CDR2 sequences are LGHDT and YNNKEL (reference sequence). CDR3 nucleotides: TGTGCCAGCAGCCAAGCGGGACAGGGGGCGCCGGACACTGAAGCTTTCTTT. It encodes CASSQAGQGAPDTEAFF.

The genes are TRBV5-4 and TRBJ2-7; 10 nucleotides agree with TRBD1. This CDR3 is 15 amino acids long. CDR1 is SGHNT, CDR2 YYREEE, per germline (reference sequence). After removal of 4 bases from V and 3 bases from J, the junction contained 7 bases not matched to a gene. The CDR3 DNA sequence: TGTGCCAGCAGCACAGCCGGGACAGGGGTCTACGAGCAGTACTTC. Translating it yields CASSTAGTGVYEQYF.

Note on this clone: The sample contains more than one DNA sequence encoding this CDR3. The J gene is TRBJ1-2, the V gene TRBV19, with D hard to call. Per germline, CDR1 LNHDA and CDR2 SQIVND (reference sequence). The CDR3 loop spans 12 amino acids. The germline V and J ends were trimmed by 5 bases and 0 bases, with 4 bases remaining between them. The CDR3 sequence: CASSPANYGYTF. In DNA form, the CDR3 reads TGTGCCAGTAGTCCAGCTAACTATGGCTACACCTTC.

The chain carries TRBV7-3 and TRBJ2-1, with no clear D. This CDR3 region has 14 residues. Trimming shortened V by 1 base and J by 8 bases, and 12 bases separated the two germline ends. Germline V gene data show CDR1 as SGHTA and CDR2 as FQGTGA. This chain's CDR3 is CASSLSGASHEQFF. The CDR3, as DNA: TGTGCCAGCAGCTTAAGCGGTGCTAGTCATGAGCAGTTCTTC.

The chain is built from TRBV28 and TRBJ1-1; D possibly corresponds to TRBD1 (5 bases). Trimming pared 8 bases from V and 0 bases from J, leaving 16 bases between. From germline, CDR1 is MDHEN and CDR2 SYDVKM. This CDR3 has 15 amino acids. Here the CDR3 reads CASLRQFFMNTEAFF. The DNA for the CDR3 is TGTGCCAGCCTTCGACAGTTCTTCATGAACACTGAAGCTTTCTTT.

The V and J genes are TRBV12-3 or TRBV12-4 and TRBJ2-1; D perhaps matches TRBD2 (5 bases). The CDR3 contains 11 residues. V lost 5 bases and J 9 bases, leaving 8 bases between the germline ends. The CDR3 coding sequence is TGTGCCAGCAGTACTAGTGCTGAGCAGTTCTTC. Translated, it gives CASSTSAEQFF.

V usage is TRBV7-9 and J usage is TRBJ1-5; maybe TRBD1 (6 bases). The germline CDR1 and CDR2 sequences are SEHNR and FQNEAQ (reference sequence). The V end was cut by 1 base, the J end by 6 bases, with 16 bases between. The CDR3 loop spans 16 amino acids. In DNA form, the CDR3 reads TGTGCCAGCAGCTTAGAGGGCAGGGGATACAGTCAGCCCCAGCATTTT. Translating gives CASSLEGRGYSQPQHF.

The rearrangement links TRBV28 to TRBJ1-2, with 9 bases identical to TRBD1. V shed 5 bases and J 4 bases; nucleotides not matched to a gene: 8. CDR1 and CDR2 from the germline V gene are MDHEN and SYDVKM. The CDR3 extends over 15 amino acids. CDR3 nucleotides: TGTGCCAGCAGTCGACAACAGGGGGCGGGCTATGGCTACACCTTC. It yields the protein CASSRQQGAGYGYTF.